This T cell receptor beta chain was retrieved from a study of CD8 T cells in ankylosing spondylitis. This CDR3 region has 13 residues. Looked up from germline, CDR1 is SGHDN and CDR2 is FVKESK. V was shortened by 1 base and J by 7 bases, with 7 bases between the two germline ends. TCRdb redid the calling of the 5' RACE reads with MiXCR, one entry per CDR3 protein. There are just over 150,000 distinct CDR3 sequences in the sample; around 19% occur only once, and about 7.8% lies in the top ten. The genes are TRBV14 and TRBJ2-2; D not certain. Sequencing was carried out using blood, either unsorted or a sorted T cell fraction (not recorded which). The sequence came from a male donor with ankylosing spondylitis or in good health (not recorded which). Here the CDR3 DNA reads TGTGCCAGCAGCCAAGTTATTGGCGGGGAGCTGTTTTTT. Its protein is CASSQVIGGELFF.